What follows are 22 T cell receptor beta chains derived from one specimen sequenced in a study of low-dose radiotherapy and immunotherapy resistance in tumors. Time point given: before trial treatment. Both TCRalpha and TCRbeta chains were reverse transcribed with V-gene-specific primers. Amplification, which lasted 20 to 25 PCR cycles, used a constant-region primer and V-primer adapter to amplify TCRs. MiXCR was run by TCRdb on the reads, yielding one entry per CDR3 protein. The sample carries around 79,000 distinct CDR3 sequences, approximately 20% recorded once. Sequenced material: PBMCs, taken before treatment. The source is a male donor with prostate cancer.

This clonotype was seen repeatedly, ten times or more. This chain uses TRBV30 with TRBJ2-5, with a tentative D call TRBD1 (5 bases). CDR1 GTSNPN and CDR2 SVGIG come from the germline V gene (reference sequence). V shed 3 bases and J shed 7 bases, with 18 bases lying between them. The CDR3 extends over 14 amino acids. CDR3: CAWRADTQRGTQYF. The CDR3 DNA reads TGTGCCTGGAGGGCGGACACGCAACGCGGGACCCAGTACTTC.

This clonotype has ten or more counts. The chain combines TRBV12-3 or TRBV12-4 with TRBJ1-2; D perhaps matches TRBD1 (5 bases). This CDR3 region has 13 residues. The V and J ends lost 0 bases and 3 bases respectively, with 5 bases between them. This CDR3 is CASSLAGDYGYTF. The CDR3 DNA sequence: TGTGCCAGCAGTTTAGCAGGGGACTATGGCTACACCTTC.

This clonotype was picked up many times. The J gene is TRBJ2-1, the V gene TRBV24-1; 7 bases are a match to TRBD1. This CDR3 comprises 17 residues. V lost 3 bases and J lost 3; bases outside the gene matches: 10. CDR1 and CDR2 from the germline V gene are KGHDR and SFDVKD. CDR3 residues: CATSDGAGTEFYNEQFF. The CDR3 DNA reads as TGTGCCACCAGTGATGGAGCCGGGACAGAGTTCTACAATGAGCAGTTCTTC.

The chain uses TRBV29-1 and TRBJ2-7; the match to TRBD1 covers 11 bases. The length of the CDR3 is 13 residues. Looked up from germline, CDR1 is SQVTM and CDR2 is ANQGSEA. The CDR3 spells CSGGQGDSYEQYF. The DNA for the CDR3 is TGCAGTGGGGGACAGGGGGACTCCTACGAGCAGTACTTC.

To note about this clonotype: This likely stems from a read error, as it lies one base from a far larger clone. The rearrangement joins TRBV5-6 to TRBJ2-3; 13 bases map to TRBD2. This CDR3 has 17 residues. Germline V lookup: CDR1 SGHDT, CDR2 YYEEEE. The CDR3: CASSQLAGGMETDTQYF. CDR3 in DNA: TGCGCCAGCAGCCAACTAGCGGGGGGGATGGAAACAGATACGCAGTATTTT.

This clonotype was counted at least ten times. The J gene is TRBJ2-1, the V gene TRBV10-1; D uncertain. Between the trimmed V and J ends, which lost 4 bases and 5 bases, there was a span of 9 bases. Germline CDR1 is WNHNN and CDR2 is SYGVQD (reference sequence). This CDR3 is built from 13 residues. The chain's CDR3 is CASSVARNNEQFF. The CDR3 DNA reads TGCGCCAGCAGTGTAGCTAGGAACAATGAGCAGTTCTTC.

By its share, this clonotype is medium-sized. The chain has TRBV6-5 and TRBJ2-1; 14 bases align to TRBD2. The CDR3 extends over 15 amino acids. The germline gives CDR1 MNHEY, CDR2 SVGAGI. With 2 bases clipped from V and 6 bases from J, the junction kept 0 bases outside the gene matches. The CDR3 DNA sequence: TGTGCCAGCAGTTACGGGACTAGCGGGGGCAATGAGCAGTTCTTC. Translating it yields CASSYGTSGGNEQFF.

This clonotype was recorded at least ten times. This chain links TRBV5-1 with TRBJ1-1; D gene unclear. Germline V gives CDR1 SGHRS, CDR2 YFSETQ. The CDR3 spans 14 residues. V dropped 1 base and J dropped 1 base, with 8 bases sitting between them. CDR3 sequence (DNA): TGCGCCAGCAGCTTGTTGACCGAGAACACTGAAGCTTTCTTT. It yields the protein CASSLLTENTEAFF.

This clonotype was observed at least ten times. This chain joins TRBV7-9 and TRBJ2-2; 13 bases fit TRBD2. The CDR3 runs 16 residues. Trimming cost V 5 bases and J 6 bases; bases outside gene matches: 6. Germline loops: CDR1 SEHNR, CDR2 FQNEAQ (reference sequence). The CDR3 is CASSGTSGMYSGELFF. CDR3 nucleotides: TGTGCCAGCAGCGGGACTAGCGGGATGTATTCCGGGGAGCTGTTTTTT.

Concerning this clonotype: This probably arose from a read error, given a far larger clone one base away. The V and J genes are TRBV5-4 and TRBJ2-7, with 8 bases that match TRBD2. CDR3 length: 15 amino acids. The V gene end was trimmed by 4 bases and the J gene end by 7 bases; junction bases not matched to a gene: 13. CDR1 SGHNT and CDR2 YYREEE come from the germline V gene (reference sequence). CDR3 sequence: CASSRREGAYNEQYF. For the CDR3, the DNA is TGTGCCAGCAGCCGCCGGGAGGGAGCCTACAATGAGCAGTACTTC.

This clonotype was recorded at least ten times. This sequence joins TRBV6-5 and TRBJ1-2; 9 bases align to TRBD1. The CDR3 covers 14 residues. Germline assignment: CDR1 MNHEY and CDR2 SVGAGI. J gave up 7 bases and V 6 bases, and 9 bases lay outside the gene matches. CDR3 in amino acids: CASSPGTGMGGYTF. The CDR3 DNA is TGTGCCAGCAGCCCCGGGACAGGGATGGGTGGCTACACCTTC.

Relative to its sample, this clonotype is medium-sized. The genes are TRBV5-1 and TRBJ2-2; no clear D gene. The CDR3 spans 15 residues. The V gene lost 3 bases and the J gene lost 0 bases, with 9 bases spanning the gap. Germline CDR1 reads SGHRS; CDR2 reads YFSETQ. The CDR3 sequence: CASSSAVANTGELFF. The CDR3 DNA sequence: TGCGCCAGCAGCTCCGCCGTGGCGAACACCGGGGAGCTGTTTTTT.

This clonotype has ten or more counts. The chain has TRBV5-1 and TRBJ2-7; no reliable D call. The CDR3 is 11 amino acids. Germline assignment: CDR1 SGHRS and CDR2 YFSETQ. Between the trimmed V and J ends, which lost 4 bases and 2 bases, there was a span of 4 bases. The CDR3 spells CASSDTYEQYF. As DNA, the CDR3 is TGCGCCAGCAGCGACACCTACGAGCAGTACTTC.

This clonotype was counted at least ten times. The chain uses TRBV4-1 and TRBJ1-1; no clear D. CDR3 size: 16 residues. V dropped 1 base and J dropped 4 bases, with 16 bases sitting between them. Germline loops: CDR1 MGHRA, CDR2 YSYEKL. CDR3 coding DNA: TGCGCCAGCAGCCAAGCCACCTTTCGGGCGGGCACTGAAGCTTTCTTT. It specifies CASSQATFRAGTEAFF.

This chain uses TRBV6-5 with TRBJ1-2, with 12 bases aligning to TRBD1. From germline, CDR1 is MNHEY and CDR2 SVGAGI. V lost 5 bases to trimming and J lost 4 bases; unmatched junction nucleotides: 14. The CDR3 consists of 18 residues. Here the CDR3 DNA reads TGTGCCAGCAGTAGATACCGGGACAGGGGGCTAGCTGGCTATGGCTACACCTTC. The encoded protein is CASSRYRDRGLAGYGYTF.

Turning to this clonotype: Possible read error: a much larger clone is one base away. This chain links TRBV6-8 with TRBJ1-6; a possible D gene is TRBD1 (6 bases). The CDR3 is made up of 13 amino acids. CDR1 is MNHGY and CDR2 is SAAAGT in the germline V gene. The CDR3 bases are TGTGCCAGCAGTTCAAACAGGGACTCACCCCTCCGCTTT. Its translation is CASSSNRDSPLRF.

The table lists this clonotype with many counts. The chain's CDR3 is CASSPGGSSYNEQFF. Here the CDR3 DNA reads TGTGCCAGCTCACCAGGGGGGAGCTCCTACAATGAGCAGTTCTTC. The genes are TRBV18 and TRBJ2-1; tentatively, D is TRBD2 (6 bases). Per the germline V gene, CDR1 is KGHSH and CDR2 is LQKENI. CDR3 length: 15 amino acids. The V end was cut by 2 bases, the J end by 0 bases, with 8 bases between.

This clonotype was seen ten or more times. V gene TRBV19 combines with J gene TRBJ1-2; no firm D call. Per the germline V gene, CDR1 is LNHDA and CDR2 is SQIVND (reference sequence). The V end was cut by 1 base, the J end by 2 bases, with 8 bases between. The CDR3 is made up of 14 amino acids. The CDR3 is CASSIVAENYGYTF. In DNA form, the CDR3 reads TGTGCCAGTAGTATAGTGGCGGAAAACTATGGCTACACCTTC.

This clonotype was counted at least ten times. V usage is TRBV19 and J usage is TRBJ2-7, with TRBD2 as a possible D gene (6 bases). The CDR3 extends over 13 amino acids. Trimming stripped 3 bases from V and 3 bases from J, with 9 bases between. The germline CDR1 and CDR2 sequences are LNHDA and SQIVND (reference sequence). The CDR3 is CASSMREDYEQYF. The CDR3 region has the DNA TGTGCCAGTAGTATGAGGGAGGACTACGAGCAGTACTTC.

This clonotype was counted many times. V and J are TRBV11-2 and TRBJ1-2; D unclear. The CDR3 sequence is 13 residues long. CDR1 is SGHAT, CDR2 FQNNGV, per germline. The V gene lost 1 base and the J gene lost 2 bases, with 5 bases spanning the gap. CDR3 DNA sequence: TGTGCCAGCAGCTTAGTGGTGAACTATGGCTACACCTTC. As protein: CASSLVVNYGYTF.

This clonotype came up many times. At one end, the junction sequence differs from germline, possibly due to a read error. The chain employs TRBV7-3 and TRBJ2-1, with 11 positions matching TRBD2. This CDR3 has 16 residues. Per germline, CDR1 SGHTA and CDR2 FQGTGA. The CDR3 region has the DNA TGTGCCAGCAGCGTAACCGGGACTAGCGGCTACAATGAGCAGTTCTTC. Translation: CASSVTGTSGYNEQFF.

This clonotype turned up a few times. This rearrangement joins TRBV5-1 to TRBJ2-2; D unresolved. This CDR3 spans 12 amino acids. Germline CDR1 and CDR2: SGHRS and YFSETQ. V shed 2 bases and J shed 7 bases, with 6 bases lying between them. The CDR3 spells CASSFGRGELFF. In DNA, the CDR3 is TGCGCCAGCAGCTTCGGGCGCGGGGAGCTGTTTTTT.